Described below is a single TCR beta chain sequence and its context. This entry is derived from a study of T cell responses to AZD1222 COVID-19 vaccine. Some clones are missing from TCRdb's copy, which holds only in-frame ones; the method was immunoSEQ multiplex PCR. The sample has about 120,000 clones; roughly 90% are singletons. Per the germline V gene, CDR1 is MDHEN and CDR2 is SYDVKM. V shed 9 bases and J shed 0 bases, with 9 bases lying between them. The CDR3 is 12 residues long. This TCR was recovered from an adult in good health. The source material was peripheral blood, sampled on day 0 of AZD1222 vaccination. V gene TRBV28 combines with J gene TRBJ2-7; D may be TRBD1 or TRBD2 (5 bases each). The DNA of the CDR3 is TGTGCCAGTGAGGGACCCTCCTACGAGCAGTACTTC. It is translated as CASEGPSYEQYF.